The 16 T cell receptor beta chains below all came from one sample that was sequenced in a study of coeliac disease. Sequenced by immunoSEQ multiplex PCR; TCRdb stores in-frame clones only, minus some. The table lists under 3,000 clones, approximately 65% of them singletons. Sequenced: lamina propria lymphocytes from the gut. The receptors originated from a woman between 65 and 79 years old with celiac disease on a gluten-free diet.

For the CDR3, the DNA is TGTGCCAGCAGCTCCTACGGGGGGGGAGGCAATGAGCAGTTCTTC. Its translation is CASSSYGGGGNEQFF. The chain links TRBV7-3 to TRBJ2-1, with TRBD2 identical over 8 bases. This CDR3 is built from 15 residues. Germline CDR1 is SGHTA and CDR2 is FQGTGA. The V gene end was trimmed by 4 bases and the J gene end by 6 bases; junction bases not matched to a gene: 8.

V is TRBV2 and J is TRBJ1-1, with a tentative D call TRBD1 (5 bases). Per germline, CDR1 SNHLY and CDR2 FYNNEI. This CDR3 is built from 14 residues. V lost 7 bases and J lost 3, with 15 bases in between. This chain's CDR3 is CASTPGPGDTEAFF. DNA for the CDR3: TGTGCCAGCACTCCGGGACCGGGGGACACTGAAGCTTTCTTT. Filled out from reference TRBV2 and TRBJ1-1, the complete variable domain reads EPEVTQTPSHQVTQMGQEVILRCVPISNHLYFYWYRQILGQKVEFLVSFYNNEISEKSEIFDDQFSVERPDGSNFTLKIRSTKLEDSAMYFCASTPGPGDTEAFFGQGTRLTVV.

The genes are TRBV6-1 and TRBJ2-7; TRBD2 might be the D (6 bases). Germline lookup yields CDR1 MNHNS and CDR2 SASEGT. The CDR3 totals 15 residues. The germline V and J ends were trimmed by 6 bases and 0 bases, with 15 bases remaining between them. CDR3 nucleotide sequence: TGTGCCAGCAGCACAGAGGGAGGAGGCTCCTACGAGCAGTACTTC. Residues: CASSTEGGGSYEQYF.

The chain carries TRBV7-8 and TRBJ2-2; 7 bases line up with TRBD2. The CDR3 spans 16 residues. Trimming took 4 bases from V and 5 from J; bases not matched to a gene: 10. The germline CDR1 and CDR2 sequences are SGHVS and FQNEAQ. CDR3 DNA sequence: TGTGCCAGCAGCTGGGGAAGCGGGACCGTTACCGGGGAGCTGTTTTTT. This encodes CASSWGSGTVTGELFF.

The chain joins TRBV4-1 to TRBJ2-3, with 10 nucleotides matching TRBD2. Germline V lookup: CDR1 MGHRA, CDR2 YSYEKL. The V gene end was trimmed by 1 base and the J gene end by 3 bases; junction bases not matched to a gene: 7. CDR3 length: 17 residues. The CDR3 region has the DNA TGCGCCAGCAGCCAAGTGTTTGCTAGCGGGAGTACAGATACGCAGTATTTT. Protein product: CASSQVFASGSTDTQYF.

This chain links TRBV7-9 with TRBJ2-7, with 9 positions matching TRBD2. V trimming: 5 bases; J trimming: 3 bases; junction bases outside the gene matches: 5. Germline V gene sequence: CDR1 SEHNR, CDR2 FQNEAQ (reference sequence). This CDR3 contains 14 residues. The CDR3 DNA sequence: TGTGCCAGCAGCGCGACTAGCGGCAGCTACGAGCAGTACGTC. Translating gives CASSATSGSYEQYV.

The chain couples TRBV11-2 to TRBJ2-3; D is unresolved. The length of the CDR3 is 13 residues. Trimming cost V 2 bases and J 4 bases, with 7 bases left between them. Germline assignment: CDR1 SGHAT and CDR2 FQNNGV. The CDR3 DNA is TGTGCCAGCAGCTTAAATTCGGCAGATACGCAGTATTTT. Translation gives CASSLNSADTQYF. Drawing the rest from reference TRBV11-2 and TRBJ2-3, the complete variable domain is EAGVAQSPRYKIIEKRQSVAFWCNPISGHATLYWYQQILGQGPKLLIQFQNNGVVDDSQLPKDRFSAERLKGVDSTLKIQPAKLEDSAVYLCASSLNSADTQYFGPGTRLTVL.

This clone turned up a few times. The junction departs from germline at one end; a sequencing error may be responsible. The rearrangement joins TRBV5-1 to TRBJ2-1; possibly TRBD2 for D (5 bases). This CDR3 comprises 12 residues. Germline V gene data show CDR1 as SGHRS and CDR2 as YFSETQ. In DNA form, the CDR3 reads TGTGCCAGCAGCTTCGTGGGCGGGGAGCAGTTCTTC. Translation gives CASSFVGGEQFF.

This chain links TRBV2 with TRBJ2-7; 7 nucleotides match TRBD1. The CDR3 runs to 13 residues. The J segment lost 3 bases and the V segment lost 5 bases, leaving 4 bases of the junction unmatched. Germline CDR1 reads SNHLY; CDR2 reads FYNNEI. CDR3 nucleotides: TGTGCCAGCAGTAAGGGACAGTACTACGAGCAGTACGTC. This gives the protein CASSKGQYYEQYV.

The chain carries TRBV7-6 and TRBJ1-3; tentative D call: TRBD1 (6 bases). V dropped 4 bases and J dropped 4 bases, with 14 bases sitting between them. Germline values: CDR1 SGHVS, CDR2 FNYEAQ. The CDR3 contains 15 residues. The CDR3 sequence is CASSSNQGTGNTIYF. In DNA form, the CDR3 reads TGTGCCAGCAGCTCCAACCAGGGGACAGGAAACACCATATATTTT.

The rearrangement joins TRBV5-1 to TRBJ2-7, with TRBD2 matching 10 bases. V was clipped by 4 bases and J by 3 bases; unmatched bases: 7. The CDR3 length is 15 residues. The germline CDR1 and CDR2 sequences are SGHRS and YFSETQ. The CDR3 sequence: CASSLGAGGLYEQYF. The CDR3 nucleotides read TGCGCCAGCAGCCTGGGAGCGGGGGGGCTCTACGAGCAGTACTTC.

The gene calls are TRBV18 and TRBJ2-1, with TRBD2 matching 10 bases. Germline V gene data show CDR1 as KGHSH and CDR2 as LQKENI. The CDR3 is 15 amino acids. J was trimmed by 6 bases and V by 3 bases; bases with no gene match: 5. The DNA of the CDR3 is TGTGCCAGCTCACCGGGTAGCGGGAGGATCAATGAGCAGTTCTTC. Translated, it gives CASSPGSGRINEQFF.

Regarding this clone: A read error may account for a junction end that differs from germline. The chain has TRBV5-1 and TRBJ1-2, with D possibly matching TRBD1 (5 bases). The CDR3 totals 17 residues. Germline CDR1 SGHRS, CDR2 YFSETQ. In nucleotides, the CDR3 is TGTGCCAGCAGCTCACCGTCCGGACCCGGGACGGAGGGTGGCTACACCTTC. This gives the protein CASSSPSGPGTEGGYTF.

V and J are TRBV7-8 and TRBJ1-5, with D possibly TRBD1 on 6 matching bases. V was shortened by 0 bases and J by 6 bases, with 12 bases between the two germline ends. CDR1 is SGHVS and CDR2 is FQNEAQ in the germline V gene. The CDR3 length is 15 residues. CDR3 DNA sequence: TGTGCCAGCAGCTTAGCGGGGGGGGCCGGTCAGCCCCAGCATTTT. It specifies CASSLAGGAGQPQHF.

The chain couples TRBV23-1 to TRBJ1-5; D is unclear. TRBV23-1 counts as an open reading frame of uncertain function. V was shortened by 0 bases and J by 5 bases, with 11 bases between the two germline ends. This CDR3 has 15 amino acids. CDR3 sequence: CASSQSAEVDQPQHF. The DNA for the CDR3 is TGCGCCAGCAGTCAATCAGCGGAGGTGGATCAGCCCCAGCATTTT.

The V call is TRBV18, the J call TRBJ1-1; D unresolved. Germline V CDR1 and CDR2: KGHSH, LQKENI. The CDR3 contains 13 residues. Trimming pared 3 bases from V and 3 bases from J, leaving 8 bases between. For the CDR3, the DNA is TGTGCCAGCTCACCGAATCAGGACACTGAAGCTTTCTTT. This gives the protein CASSPNQDTEAFF.